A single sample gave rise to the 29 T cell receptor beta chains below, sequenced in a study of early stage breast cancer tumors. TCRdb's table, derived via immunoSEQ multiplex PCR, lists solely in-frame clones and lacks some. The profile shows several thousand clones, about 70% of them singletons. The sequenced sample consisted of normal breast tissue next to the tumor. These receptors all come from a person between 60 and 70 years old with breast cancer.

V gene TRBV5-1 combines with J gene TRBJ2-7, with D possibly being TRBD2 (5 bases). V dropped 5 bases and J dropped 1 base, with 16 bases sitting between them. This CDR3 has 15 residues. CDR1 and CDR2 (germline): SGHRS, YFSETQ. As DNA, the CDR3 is TGCGCCAGCAGACCTGTGGCGGGCGTTTCCTACGAGCAGTACTTC. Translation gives CASRPVAGVSYEQYF.

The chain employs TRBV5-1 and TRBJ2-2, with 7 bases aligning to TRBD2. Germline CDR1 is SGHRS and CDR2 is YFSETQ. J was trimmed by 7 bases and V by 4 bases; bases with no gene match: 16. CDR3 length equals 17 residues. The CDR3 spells CASSPAIKSGGGGELFF. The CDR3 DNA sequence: TGCGCCAGCAGCCCGGCTATTAAGTCGGGCGGGGGCGGGGAGCTGTTTTTT.

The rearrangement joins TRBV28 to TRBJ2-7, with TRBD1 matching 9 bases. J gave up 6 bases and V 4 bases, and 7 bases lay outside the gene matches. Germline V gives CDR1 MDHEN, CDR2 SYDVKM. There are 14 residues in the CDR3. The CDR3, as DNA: TGTGCCAGCAGTTGGGGACAGGGAGGGAGCGAGCAGTACTTC. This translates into CASSWGQGGSEQYF.

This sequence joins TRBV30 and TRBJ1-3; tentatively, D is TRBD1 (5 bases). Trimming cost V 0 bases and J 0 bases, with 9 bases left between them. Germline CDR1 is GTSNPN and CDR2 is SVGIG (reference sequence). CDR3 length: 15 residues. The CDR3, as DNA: TGTGCCTGGAGTGTTACAGGTAGCTCTGGAAACACCATATATTTT. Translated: CAWSVTGSSGNTIYF.

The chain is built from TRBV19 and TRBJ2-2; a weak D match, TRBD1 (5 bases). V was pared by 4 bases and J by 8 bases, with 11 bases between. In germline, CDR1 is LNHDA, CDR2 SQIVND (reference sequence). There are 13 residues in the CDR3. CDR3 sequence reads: CASSRQLVGELFF. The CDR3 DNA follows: TGTGCCAGTAGTAGACAGTTGGTTGGGGAGCTGTTTTTT.

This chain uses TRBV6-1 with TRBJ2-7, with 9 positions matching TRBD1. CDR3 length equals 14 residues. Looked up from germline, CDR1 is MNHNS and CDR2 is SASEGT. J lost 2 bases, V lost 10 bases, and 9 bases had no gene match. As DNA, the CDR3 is TGTGCCACCACACAGGGGGCTGGGGCCTACGAGCAGTACTTC. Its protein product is CATTQGAGAYEQYF.

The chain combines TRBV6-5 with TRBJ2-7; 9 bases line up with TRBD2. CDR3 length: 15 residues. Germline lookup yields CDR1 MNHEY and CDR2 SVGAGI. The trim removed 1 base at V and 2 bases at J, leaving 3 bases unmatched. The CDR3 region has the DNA TGTGCCAGCAGTTACTTGACTAGCGGAACCTACGAGCAGTACTTC. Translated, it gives CASSYLTSGTYEQYF.

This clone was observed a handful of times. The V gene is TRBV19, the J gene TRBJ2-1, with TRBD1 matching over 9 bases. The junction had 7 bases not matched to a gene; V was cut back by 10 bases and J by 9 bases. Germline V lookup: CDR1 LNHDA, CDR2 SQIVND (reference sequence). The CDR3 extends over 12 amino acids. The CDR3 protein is CATRQGGTEQFF. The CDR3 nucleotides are TGTGCCACAAGACAGGGGGGGACTGAGCAGTTCTTC.

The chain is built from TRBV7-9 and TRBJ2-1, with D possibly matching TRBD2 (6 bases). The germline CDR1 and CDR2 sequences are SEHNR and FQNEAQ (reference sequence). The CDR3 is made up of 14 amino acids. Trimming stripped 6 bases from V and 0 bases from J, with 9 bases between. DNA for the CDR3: TGTGCCAGCAGTCCGACTAGCTCCTACAATGAGCAGTTCTTC. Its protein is CASSPTSSYNEQFF.

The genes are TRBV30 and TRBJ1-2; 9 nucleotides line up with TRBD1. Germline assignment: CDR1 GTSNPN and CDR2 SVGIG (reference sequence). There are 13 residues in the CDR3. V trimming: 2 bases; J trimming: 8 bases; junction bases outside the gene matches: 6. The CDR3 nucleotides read TGTGCCTGGAGTCTTCACAGGGGGCAAGGCTACACCTTC. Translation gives CAWSLHRGQGYTF.

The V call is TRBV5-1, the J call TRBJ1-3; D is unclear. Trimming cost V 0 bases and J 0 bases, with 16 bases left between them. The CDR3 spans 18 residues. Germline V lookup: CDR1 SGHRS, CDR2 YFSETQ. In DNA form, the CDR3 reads TGCGCCAGCAGCTTGGGACAAAGCTCAAGAGTCTCTGGAAACACCATATATTTT. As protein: CASSLGQSSRVSGNTIYF.

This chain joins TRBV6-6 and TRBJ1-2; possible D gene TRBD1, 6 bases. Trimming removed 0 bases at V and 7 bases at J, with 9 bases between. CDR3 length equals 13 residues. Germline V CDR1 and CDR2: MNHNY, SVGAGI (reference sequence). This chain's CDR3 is CASSYSVGAGYTF. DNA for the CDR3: TGTGCCAGCAGTTACTCCGTGGGGGCTGGCTACACCTTC.

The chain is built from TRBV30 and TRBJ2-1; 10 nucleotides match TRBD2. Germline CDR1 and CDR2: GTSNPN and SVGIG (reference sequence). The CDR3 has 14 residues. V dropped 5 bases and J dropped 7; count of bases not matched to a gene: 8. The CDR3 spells CAWGGLAGVNEQFF. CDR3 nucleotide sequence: TGTGCCTGGGGGGGGCTAGCGGGAGTAAATGAGCAGTTCTTC. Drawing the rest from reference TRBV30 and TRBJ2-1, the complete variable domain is SQTIHQWPATLVQPVGSPLSLECTVEGTSNPNLYWYRQAAGRGLQLLFYSVGIGQISSEVPQNLSASRPQDRQFILSSKKLLLSDSGFYLCAWGGLAGVNEQFFGPGTRLTVL.

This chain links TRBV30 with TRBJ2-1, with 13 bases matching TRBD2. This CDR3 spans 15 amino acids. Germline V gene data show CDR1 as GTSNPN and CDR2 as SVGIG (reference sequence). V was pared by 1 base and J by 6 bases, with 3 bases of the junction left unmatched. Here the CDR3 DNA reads TGTGCCTGGAGTGCGGGACTAGCGGGACCCAATGAGCAGTTCTTC. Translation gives CAWSAGLAGPNEQFF.

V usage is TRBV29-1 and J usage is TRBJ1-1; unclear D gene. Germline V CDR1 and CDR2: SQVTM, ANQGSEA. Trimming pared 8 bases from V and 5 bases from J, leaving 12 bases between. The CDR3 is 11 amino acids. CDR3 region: CSCIGGTEAFF. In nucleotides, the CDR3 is TGCAGCTGCATCGGAGGGACTGAAGCTTTCTTT. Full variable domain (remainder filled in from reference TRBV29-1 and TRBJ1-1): SAVISQKPSRDICQRGTSLTIQCQVDSQVTMMFWYRQQPGQSLTLIATANQGSEATYESGFVIDKFPISRPNLTFSTLTVSNMSPEDSSIYLCSCIGGTEAFFGQGTRLTVV.

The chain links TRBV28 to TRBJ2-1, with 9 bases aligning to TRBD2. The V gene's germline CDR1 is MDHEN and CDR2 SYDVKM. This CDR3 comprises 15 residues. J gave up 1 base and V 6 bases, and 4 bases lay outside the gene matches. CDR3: CASSLTSGSYNEQFF. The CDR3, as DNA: TGTGCCAGCAGCCTAACTAGCGGGTCCTACAATGAGCAGTTCTTC.

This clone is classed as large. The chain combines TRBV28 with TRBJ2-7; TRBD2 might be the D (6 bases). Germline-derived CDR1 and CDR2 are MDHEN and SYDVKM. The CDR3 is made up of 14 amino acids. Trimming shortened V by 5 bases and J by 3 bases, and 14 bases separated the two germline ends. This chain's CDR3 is CASSIGSAGYEQYF. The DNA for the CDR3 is TGTGCCAGCAGTATCGGGAGTGCAGGCTACGAGCAGTACTTC.

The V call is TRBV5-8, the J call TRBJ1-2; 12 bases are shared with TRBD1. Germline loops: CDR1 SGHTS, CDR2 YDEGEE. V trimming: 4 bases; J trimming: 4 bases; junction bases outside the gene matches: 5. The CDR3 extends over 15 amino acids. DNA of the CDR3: TGTGCCAGCAGCCGGGGACAGGGGGCCCCCTATGGCTACACCTTC. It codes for CASSRGQGAPYGYTF.

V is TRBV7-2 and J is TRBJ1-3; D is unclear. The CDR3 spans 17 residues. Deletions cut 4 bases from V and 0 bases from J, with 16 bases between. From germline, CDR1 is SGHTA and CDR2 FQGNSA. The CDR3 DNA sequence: TGTGCCAGCAGCTCGCCACTAGGACGGAGCTCTGGAAACACCATATATTTT. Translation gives CASSSPLGRSSGNTIYF.

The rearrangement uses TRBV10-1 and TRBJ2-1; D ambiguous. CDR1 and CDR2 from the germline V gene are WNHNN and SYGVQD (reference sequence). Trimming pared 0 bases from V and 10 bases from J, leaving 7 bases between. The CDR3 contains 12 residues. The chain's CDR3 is CASSESGWEQFF. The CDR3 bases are TGCGCCAGCAGTGAGTCCGGGTGGGAGCAGTTCTTC.

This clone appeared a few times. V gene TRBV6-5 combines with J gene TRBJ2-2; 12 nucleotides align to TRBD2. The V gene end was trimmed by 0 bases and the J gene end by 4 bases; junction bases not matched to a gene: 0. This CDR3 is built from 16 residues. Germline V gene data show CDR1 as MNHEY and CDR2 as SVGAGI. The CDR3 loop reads CASSYSTSGSTGELFF. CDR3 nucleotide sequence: TGTGCCAGCAGTTACTCGACTAGCGGGAGCACCGGGGAGCTGTTTTTT.

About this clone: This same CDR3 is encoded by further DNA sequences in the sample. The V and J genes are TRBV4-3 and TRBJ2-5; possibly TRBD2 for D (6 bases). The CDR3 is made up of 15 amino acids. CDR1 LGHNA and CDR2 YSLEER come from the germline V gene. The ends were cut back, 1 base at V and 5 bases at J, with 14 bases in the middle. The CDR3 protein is CASSQGLGGEETQYF. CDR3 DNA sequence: TGCGCCAGCAGCCAAGGGCTCGGGGGTGAGGAGACCCAGTACTTC.

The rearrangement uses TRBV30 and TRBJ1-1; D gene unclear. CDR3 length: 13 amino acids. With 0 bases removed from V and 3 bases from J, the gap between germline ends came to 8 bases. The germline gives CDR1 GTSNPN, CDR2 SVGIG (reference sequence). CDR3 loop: CAWSVRGYTEAFF. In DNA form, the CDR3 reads TGTGCCTGGAGTGTACGGGGTTACACTGAAGCTTTCTTT.

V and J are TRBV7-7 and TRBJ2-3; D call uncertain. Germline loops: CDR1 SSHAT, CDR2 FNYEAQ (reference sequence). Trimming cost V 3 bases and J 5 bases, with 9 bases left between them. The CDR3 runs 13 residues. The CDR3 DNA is TGTGCCAGCAGCTTTTCAGTTGGAGATACGCAGTATTTT. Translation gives CASSFSVGDTQYF.

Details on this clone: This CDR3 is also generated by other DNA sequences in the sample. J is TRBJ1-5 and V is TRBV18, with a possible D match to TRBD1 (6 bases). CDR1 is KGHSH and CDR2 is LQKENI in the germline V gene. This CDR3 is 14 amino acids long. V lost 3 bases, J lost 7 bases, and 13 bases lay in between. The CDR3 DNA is TGTGCCAGCTCACCCGGCCTTCAGGGGCAGCCCCAGCATTTT. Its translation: CASSPGLQGQPQHF.

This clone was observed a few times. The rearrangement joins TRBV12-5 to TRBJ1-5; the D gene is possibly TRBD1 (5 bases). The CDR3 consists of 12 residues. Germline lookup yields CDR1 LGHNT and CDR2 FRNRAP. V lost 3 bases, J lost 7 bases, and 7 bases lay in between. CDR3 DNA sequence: TGTGCTAGTGGTTTCCAGGGACAGCCCCAGCATTTT. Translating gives CASGFQGQPQHF.

The CDR3 DNA reads as TGTGCCAGCAGTGGACTAGCGGGAGGGGACACCGGGGAGCTGTTTTTT. It codes for CASSGLAGGDTGELFF. The chain links TRBV27 to TRBJ2-2, with 15 bases aligning to TRBD2. Germline values: CDR1 MNHEY, CDR2 SMNVEV (reference sequence). The CDR3 length is 16 residues. With V trimmed by 5 bases and J by 3 bases, 1 base remained unmatched.

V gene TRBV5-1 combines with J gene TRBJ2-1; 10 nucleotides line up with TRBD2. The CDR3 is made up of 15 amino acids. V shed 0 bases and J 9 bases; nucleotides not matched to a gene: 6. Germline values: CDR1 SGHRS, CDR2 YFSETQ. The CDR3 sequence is CASSLGAGGPPEQFF. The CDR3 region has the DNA TGCGCCAGCAGCTTGGGAGCGGGAGGGCCTCCTGAGCAGTTCTTC. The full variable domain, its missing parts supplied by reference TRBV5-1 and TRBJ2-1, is KAGVTQTPRYLIKTRGQQVTLSCSPISGHRSVSWYQQTPGQGLQFLFEYFSETQRNKGNFPGRFSGRQFSNSRSEMNVSTLELGDSALYLCASSLGAGGPPEQFFGPGTRLTVL.

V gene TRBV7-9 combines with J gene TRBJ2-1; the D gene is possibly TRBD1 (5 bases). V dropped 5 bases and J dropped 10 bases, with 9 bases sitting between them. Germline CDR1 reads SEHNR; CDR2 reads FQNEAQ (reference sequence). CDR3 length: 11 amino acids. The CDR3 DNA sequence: TGTGCCAGCAGCCTGGGGCAGGAGCAGTTCTTC. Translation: CASSLGQEQFF.